What follows are 19 T cell receptor beta chains derived from one specimen sequenced in a study of blood T cell repertoires in COVID-19. Produced via immunoSEQ multiplex PCR; TCRdb's table is partial and in-frame only. The profile covers about 6,700 clones, with approximately 85% appearing a single time and 20% to 25% taken by the ten largest. What was sequenced was peripheral blood. These receptors all stem from a human donor in a cohort sampled during active COVID-19.

The chain joins TRBV3-1 (or the pseudogene TRBV3-2) to TRBJ1-2, with 8 positions matching TRBD1. V trimming: 4 bases; J trimming: 8 bases; junction bases outside the gene matches: 9. Germline V gives CDR1 LGHDT, CDR2 YNNKEL (reference sequence). This CDR3 comprises 14 residues. The CDR3: CASSLQGESGGYTF. Written as DNA, the CDR3 is TGTGCCAGCAGCCTACAGGGGGAAAGCGGGGGCTACACCTTC.

The chain carries TRBV2 and TRBJ1-3, with D perhaps matching TRBD1 (5 bases). The germline V and J ends were trimmed by 2 bases and 2 bases, with 7 bases remaining between them. This CDR3 is built from 14 residues. Looked up from germline, CDR1 is SNHLY and CDR2 is FYNNEI. The CDR3 region is CASSEPRAGNTIYF. The CDR3 DNA sequence: TGTGCCAGCAGTGAACCCAGGGCTGGAAACACCATATATTTT.

The chain combines TRBV28 with TRBJ2-3; 8 bases align to TRBD1. Trimming took 3 bases from V and 2 from J; bases not matched to a gene: 10. The CDR3 has 17 residues. The germline gives CDR1 MDHEN, CDR2 SYDVKM. The CDR3 sequence: CASSLGSGTGLTDTQYF. In DNA form, the CDR3 reads TGTGCCAGCAGTTTGGGGTCCGGGACAGGACTCACAGATACGCAGTATTTT.

The chain uses TRBV6-5 and TRBJ2-2; 8 nucleotides align to TRBD2. The V gene end was trimmed by 8 bases and the J gene end by 4 bases; junction bases not matched to a gene: 9. Germline CDR1 and CDR2: MNHEY and SVGAGI. CDR3 length: 15 residues. The DNA of the CDR3 is TGTGCCAGCGGATTGAGCGGGAGCGGCACCGGGGAGCTGTTTTTT. As protein: CASGLSGSGTGELFF.

The sample holds one count of this clone. This chain connects TRBV11-2 to TRBJ2-1; 7 nucleotides match TRBD1. The germline V gene encodes CDR1 SGHAT and CDR2 FQNNGV. The CDR3 totals 16 residues. With V trimmed by 5 bases and J by 7 bases, 14 bases remained unmatched. The CDR3 loop is CASSPTRGLSLNEQFF. The CDR3 coding sequence is TGTGCCAGCAGCCCTACGAGGGGGCTCAGTCTAAATGAGCAGTTCTTC.

The rearrangement joins TRBV11-2 to TRBJ1-2; D is ambiguous. The length of the CDR3 is 13 residues. V was trimmed by 1 base and J by 3 bases, leaving 6 bases between them. Germline V lookup: CDR1 SGHAT, CDR2 FQNNGV. The chain's CDR3 is CASSLVRDYGYTF. Written as DNA, the CDR3 is TGTGCCAGCAGCTTAGTCCGGGACTATGGCTACACCTTC.

The rearrangement links TRBV3-1 (or the pseudogene TRBV3-2) to TRBJ2-3, with 11 bases aligning to TRBD2. Germline CDR1 and CDR2: LGHDT and YNNKEL (reference sequence). V lost 1 base to trimming and J lost 9 bases; unmatched junction nucleotides: 27. The CDR3 loop spans 22 amino acids. The CDR3 sequence is CASSQVLASGRLRFGEARTQYF. The CDR3 DNA is TGTGCCAGCAGCCAAGTATTGGCTAGCGGGAGGCTAAGGTTTGGGGAGGCAAGAACGCAGTATTTT.

The chain carries TRBV21-1 and TRBJ2-1; the tabulated D call, TRBD1, remains unverified against the DNA. TRBV21-1 is marked as a pseudogene. The CDR3 is 17 amino acids. The CDR3 spells CASSKERGHLTYNEQFF. CDR3 sequence (DNA): TGTGCCAGCAGCAAAGAAAGGGGCCACCTTACCTACAATGAGCAGTTCTTC.

The chain recombines TRBV5-1 with TRBJ2-1; 7 positions agree with TRBD1. The CDR3 runs to 17 residues. V lost 0 bases and J lost 7; bases outside the gene matches: 13. Germline V gene data show CDR1 as SGHRS and CDR2 as YFSETQ. The CDR3 loop reads CASSLVTGRGYLNEQFF. The DNA of the CDR3 is TGCGCCAGCAGCTTGGTTACGGGCAGGGGGTATCTGAATGAGCAGTTCTTC.

The rearrangement links TRBV30 to TRBJ2-5; TRBD1 might be the D (6 bases). V lost 2 bases and J 5 bases, leaving 12 bases between the germline ends. CDR1 is GTSNPN and CDR2 is SVGIG in the germline V gene (reference sequence). This CDR3 spans 13 amino acids. CDR3: CAWSTGMRETQYF. The CDR3, as DNA: TGTGCCTGGAGTACAGGGATGCGCGAGACCCAGTACTTC.

The V gene is TRBV6-6, the J gene TRBJ2-7, with 8 bases matching TRBD2. Germline trimming cut 7 bases from V and 2 bases from J; bases unmatched to any gene: 10. CDR3 length equals 15 residues. Per germline, CDR1 MNHNY and CDR2 SVGAGI (reference sequence). The CDR3 loop reads CASIGREVPTYEQYF. The CDR3, as DNA: TGTGCCAGCATAGGGCGGGAGGTACCCACCTACGAGCAGTACTTC.

V gene TRBV4-3 combines with J gene TRBJ2-7, with a possible D match to TRBD1 (6 bases). V lost 1 base and J lost 4, with 14 bases in between. CDR3 size: 15 residues. The germline V gene has CDR1 LGHNA and CDR2 YSLEER. The CDR3 here is CASSQVGQGSYEQYF. The CDR3 DNA is TGCGCCAGCAGCCAAGTGGGGCAGGGGTCTTACGAGCAGTACTTC.

The chain uses TRBV7-9 and TRBJ1-1; D uncertain. V was trimmed by 0 bases and J by 4 bases, leaving 9 bases between them. This CDR3 comprises 14 residues. Germline lookup yields CDR1 SEHNR and CDR2 FQNEAQ (reference sequence). The CDR3 protein is CASSLANAVTEAFF. CDR3 DNA: TGTGCCAGCAGCTTAGCTAATGCGGTCACTGAAGCTTTCTTT.

The rearrangement links TRBV4-3 to TRBJ2-1, with 12 bases matching TRBD2. This CDR3 has 17 residues. Trimming removed 3 bases from V and 10 bases from J; junction bases left unmatched: 13. Germline loops: CDR1 LGHNA, CDR2 YSLEER. This CDR3 is CASSQGLLAGGWQEQFF. DNA of the CDR3: TGCGCCAGCAGCCAGGGCTTACTAGCGGGAGGTTGGCAGGAGCAGTTCTTC.

This chain connects TRBV3-1 (or the pseudogene TRBV3-2) to TRBJ1-2; 9 positions agree with TRBD1. V shed 4 bases and J 3 bases; nucleotides not matched to a gene: 6. The CDR3 runs to 15 residues. Germline lookup yields CDR1 LGHDT and CDR2 YNNKEL (reference sequence). The CDR3 nucleotides are TGTGCCAGCAGCCCCGGACAGGGGTTCTACTATGGCTACACCTTC. As protein: CASSPGQGFYYGYTF.

The chain employs TRBV7-4 and TRBJ1-4, with 11 positions matching TRBD1. V was pared by 1 base and J by 8 bases, with 6 bases of the junction left unmatched. The CDR3 is made up of 16 amino acids. Looked up from germline, CDR1 is SGHVT and CDR2 is SQSDAQ. CDR3 in DNA: TGTGCCAGCAGCTTAGTTCGGGACAGGGGGAACGAAAAACTGTTTTTT. Translating gives CASSLVRDRGNEKLFF. Drawing the rest from reference TRBV7-4 and TRBJ1-4, the complete variable domain is GAGVSQSPRYKVAKRGRDVALRCDSISGHVTLYWYRQTLGQGSEVLTYSQSDAQRDKSGRPSGRFSAERPERSVSTLKIQRTEQGDSAVYLCASSLVRDRGNEKLFFGSGTQLSVL.

This chain connects TRBV4-2 to TRBJ2-2; 7 bases fit TRBD1. J was trimmed by 4 bases and V by 3 bases; bases with no gene match: 17. The germline V gene has CDR1 LGHNA and CDR2 YNFKEQ. The CDR3 length is 19 residues. The CDR3 loop reads CASSQVSWGEGAGTGELFF. The CDR3 nucleotides are TGTGCCAGCAGCCAGGTTTCGTGGGGCGAGGGGGCTGGCACCGGGGAGCTGTTTTTT.

The V call is TRBV9, the J call TRBJ2-5; D unclear. There are 15 residues in the CDR3. Trimming left V 0 bases short and J 2 bases short, with 11 bases between. Germline V lookup: CDR1 SGDLS, CDR2 YYNGEE. The CDR3 sequence: CASSVVAERQETQYF. CDR3 bases: TGTGCCAGCAGCGTAGTGGCGGAGAGGCAAGAGACCCAGTACTTC.

The rearrangement links TRBV19 to TRBJ1-5; a weak D match, TRBD1 (5 bases). This CDR3 is built from 13 residues. Germline assignment: CDR1 LNHDA and CDR2 SQIVND (reference sequence). V lost 3 bases and J 4 bases, leaving 7 bases between the germline ends. In DNA form, the CDR3 reads TGTGCCAGTAGTATGACAGTAAATCAGCCCCAGCATTTT. Amino acid sequence: CASSMTVNQPQHF.